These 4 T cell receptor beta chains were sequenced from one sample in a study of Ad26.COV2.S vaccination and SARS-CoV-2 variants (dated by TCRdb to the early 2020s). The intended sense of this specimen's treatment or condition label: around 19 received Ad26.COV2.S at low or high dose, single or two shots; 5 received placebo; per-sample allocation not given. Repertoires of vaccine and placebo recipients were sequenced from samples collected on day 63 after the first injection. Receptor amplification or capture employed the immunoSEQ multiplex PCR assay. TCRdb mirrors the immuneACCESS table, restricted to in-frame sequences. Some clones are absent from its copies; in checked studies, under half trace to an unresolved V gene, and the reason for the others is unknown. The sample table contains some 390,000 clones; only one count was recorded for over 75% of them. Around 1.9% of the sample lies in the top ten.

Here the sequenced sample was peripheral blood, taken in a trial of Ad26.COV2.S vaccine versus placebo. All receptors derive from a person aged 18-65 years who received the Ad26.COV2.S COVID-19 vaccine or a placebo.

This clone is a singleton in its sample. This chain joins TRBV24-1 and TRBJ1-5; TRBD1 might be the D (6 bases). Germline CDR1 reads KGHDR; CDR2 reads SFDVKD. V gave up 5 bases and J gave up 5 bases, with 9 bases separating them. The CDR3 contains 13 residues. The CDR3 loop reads CATSGGAHQPQHF. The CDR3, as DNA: TGTGCCACCAGTGGGGGGGCTCATCAGCCCCAGCATTTT.

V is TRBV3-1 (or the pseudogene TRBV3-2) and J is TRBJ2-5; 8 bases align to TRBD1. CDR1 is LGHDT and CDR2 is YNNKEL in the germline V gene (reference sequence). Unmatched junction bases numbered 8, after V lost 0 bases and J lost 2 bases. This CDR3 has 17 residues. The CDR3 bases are TGTGCCAGCAGCCAAGATCTAATCGGGACAGGACAAGAGACCCAGTACTTC. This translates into CASSQDLIGTGQETQYF.

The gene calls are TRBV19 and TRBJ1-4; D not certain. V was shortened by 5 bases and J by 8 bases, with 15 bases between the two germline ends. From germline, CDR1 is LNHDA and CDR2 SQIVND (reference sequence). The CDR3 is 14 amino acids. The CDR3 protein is CASSSGRLGEKLFF. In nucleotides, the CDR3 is TGTGCCAGTAGTTCGGGCAGATTAGGAGAAAAACTGTTTTTT.

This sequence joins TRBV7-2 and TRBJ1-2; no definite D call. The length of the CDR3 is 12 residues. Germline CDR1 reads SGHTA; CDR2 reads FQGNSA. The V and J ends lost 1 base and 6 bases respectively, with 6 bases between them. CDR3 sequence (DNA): TGTGCCAGCAGCTTAGTGGGTCATGGCTACACCTTC. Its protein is CASSLVGHGYTF.